One sample yielded the 11 T cell receptor beta chains listed below, sequenced in a study of blood T cells in healthy people across ages. A second PCR of about 7 to 12 cycles used a sample-barcoded 5' primer and a J-beta primer mix. MiXCR, applied by TCRdb to the 5' RACE reads, yields one record per CDR3 protein. The sample yields around 2 million distinct CDR3 sequences, approximately 40% seen once. The specimen was blood. All receptors derive from a human donor in good health.

Worth noting for this clonotype: The junction departs from the called germline gene at one end, perhaps through a read error. The chain links TRBV15 to TRBJ2-1; 9 nucleotides align to TRBD2. The CDR3 sequence is 16 residues long. Per germline, CDR1 LNHNV and CDR2 YYDKDF (reference sequence). The CDR3 DNA is TGTGCCATCAGCAGAGTTGGTAGCGGGGGATACAATGAGCAGTTCTTC. Residues: CAISRVGSGGYNEQFF. Filled out from reference TRBV15 and TRBJ2-1, the complete variable domain reads DAMVIQNPRYQVTQFGKPVTLSCSQTLNHNVMYWYQQKSSQAPKLLFHYYDKDFNNEADTPDNFQSRRPNTSFCFLDIRSPGLGDTAMYLCAISRVGSGGYNEQFFGPGTRLTVL.

V usage is TRBV5-4 and J usage is TRBJ2-5, with D perhaps TRBD1 (6 bases). V was clipped by 4 bases and J by 2 bases, with 15 bases between them. CDR1 is SGHNT, CDR2 YYREEE, per germline (reference sequence). This CDR3 has 15 residues. In DNA, the CDR3 is TGTGCCAGCAGCCCGGACAGCGGATTTCAAGAGACCCAGTACTTC. Translated, it gives CASSPDSGFQETQYF.

The chain uses TRBV11-2 and TRBJ2-1; D is perhaps TRBD2 (7 bases). There are 16 residues in the CDR3. Trimming removed 2 bases from V and 5 bases from J, with 16 bases in between. Germline lookup yields CDR1 SGHAT and CDR2 FQNNGV. The CDR3 DNA is TGTGCCAGCAGCTTACTTGGGGGGGGCGTCAACAATGAGCAGTTCTTC. The encoded protein is CASSLLGGGVNNEQFF.

This clonotype appeared many times. The rearrangement links TRBV18 to TRBJ1-5; D gene uncertain. Germline V gene lookup returns CDR1 KGHSH and CDR2 LQKENI. The CDR3 length is 13 residues. The V end lost 3 bases, the J end lost 0 bases, and 3 bases lay between the germline ends. CDR3 sequence (DNA): TGTGCCAGCTCACCTTATAGCAATCAGCCCCAGCATTTT. Its protein is CASSPYSNQPQHF.

The chain employs TRBV29-1 and TRBJ1-4; 9 bases match TRBD1. The CDR3 is 15 residues long. Per the germline V gene, CDR1 is SQVTM and CDR2 is ANQGSEA. With V trimmed by 0 bases and J by 7 bases, 6 bases remained unmatched. Here the CDR3 DNA reads TGCAGCGTTGAAGACGGGACAGGGACGGCTGAAAAACTGTTTTTT. Translating it yields CSVEDGTGTAEKLFF.

The sample holds one count of this clonotype. V usage is TRBV6-1 and J usage is TRBJ1-1; D perhaps matches TRBD1 (5 bases). From germline, CDR1 is MNHNS and CDR2 SASEGT. This CDR3 is built from 17 residues. V was cut by 5 bases and J by 0 bases, with 19 bases left in between. CDR3 amino acids: CASSRLPRQTLNTEAFF. The CDR3 region has the DNA TGTGCCAGCAGTCGCCTGCCACGACAGACCTTGAACACTGAAGCTTTCTTT.

This clonotype has only a few counts. J is TRBJ1-4 and V is TRBV27, with 7 positions matching TRBD1. J lost 6 bases, V lost 4 bases, and 11 bases had no gene match. The CDR3 runs 16 residues. Looked up from germline, CDR1 is MNHEY and CDR2 is SMNVEV (reference sequence). The CDR3 nucleotides read TGTGCCAGCAGTTCGTCACAGGGGCGGGGGGATGAAAAACTGTTTTTT. Its translation: CASSSSQGRGDEKLFF.

This clonotype was observed many times. The V call is TRBV11-2, the J call TRBJ1-2, with D unresolved. CDR1 is SGHAT, CDR2 FQNNGV, per germline. The germline V and J ends were trimmed by 0 bases and 8 bases, with 10 bases remaining between them. The CDR3 is made up of 13 amino acids. The CDR3, as DNA: TGTGCCAGCAGCTTAGATCGGTCTTTAGGCTACACCTTC. This gives the protein CASSLDRSLGYTF. The full variable domain, in which reference TRBV11-2 and TRBJ1-2 provide the parts outside the CDR3, is EAGVAQSPRYKIIEKRQSVAFWCNPISGHATLYWYQQILGQGPKLLIQFQNNGVVDDSQLPKDRFSAERLKGVDSTLKIQPAKLEDSAVYLCASSLDRSLGYTFGSGTRLTVV.

In DNA form, the CDR3 reads TGCGCCAGCAGCTTGGACGGGCCGGATCAAGAGACCCAGTACTTC. Translated, it gives CASSLDGPDQETQYF. The chain has TRBV5-1 and TRBJ2-5; D is undetermined. The CDR3 runs to 15 residues. Germline V gene data show CDR1 as SGHRS and CDR2 as YFSETQ. Deletions cut 0 bases from V and 2 bases from J, with 11 bases between.

V usage is TRBV4-1 and J usage is TRBJ1-5; no reliable D call. V lost 0 bases to trimming and J lost 7 bases, with 10 bases between them. This CDR3 contains 14 residues. Per the germline V gene, CDR1 is MGHRA and CDR2 is YSYEKL. Here the CDR3 DNA reads TGCGCCAGCAGCCAAGATATGAGTTACCAGCCCCAGCATTTT. This gives the protein CASSQDMSYQPQHF.

As for this clonotype: An end of the junction differs from the germline gene, which may be a read error. This sequence joins TRBV6-2 or TRBV6-3 and TRBJ1-4; 8 bases are a match to TRBD1. The CDR3 loop spans 15 amino acids. CDR1 and CDR2 (germline): MNHEY, SVGEGT. The CDR3 spells CASSSLRDRNEKLLF. CDR3 coding DNA: TGTGCCAGCAGTTCCCTCCGGGACAGGAATGAAAAACTGCTTTTT.